This T cell receptor beta chain was recorded in a study of blood T cell repertoires in COVID-19. About the research overall: Italy, Spain and the United States were the sources of the convalescent and acute COVID-19 samples. PBMCs, B-cell-depleted T cells, or T cells were the source of the cDNA or gDNA that made up the material.

Original processing notes: Reference gene primer amplification in the assay estimated nucleated cell counts. The method was immunoSEQ multiplex PCR; TCRdb's version includes in-frame clones alone and lacks a portion of them. V and J calls plus clone size are reproduced from that table; the DNA served to infer D and trimming. Here the sample spans approximately 100,000 clones, about 90% being singletons. The germline V and J ends were trimmed by 1 base and 1 base, with 20 bases remaining between them. The CDR3 is made up of 18 amino acids. Germline V gene sequence: CDR1 GTSNPN, CDR2 SVGIG (reference sequence).

This chain connects TRBV30 to TRBJ2-1, with D tentatively TRBD1 (7 bases). The source is a man in his forties or fifties with acute or convalescent COVID-19. The sample taken for sequencing was peripheral blood. The CDR3, as DNA: TGTGCCTGGAGTGCGGAGGGGGCTGGCGGGATTTCCTACAATGAGCAGTTCTTC. It specifies CAWSAEGAGGISYNEQFF. Full variable domain (rest looked up from reference TRBV30 and TRBJ2-1): SQTIHQWPATLVQPVGSPLSLECTVEGTSNPNLYWYRQAAGRGLQLLFYSVGIGQISSEVPQNLSASRPQDRQFILSSKKLLLSDSGFYLCAWSAEGAGGISYNEQFFGPGTRLTVL.